The rows below give T cell receptor beta chains drawn from one sample of a study of T cell responses to AZD1222 COVID-19 vaccine. Only in-frame clones appear in the TCRdb table, and some are missing; sequencing was by immunoSEQ multiplex PCR. Of over 140,000 clones listed, 80% to 95% were seen once; the top ten hold 3% to 4%. Specimen: peripheral blood, collected 28 days after the second AZD1222 dose. These receptors were taken from an adult who received the AZD1222 COVID-19 vaccine. Both conserved end residues are part of each CDR3. Fields, in order: CDR3 DNA, CDR3 protein, V gene, J gene, clone size, D gene. The D gene is left open where the match is weak. Some rows mark clone size as missing; the rest say once, few, many or name a class of expanded clone.

cdr3_nt: TGCAGCGCCGCGGCGGTCTCTGGAAACACCATATATTTT
cdr3_aa: CSAAAVSGNTIYF
v_call: TRBV29-1
j_call: TRBJ1-3
clone_size: -
d_call: -

cdr3_nt: TGTGCCAGCAGCGTCTCTGCAGGCGTCGGCTACAATGAGCAGTTCTTC
cdr3_aa: CASSVSAGVGYNEQFF
v_call: TRBV9
j_call: TRBJ2-1
clone_size: -
d_call: -

cdr3_nt: TGTGCCAGCAACCTTGATCCTACCCGGCTTGGTGAGCAGTTCTTC
cdr3_aa: CASNLDPTRLGEQFF
v_call: TRBV5-4
j_call: TRBJ2-1
clone_size: once
d_call: -

cdr3_nt: TGTGCCAGTCGAATCCAGTATAATTCACCCCTCCACTTT
cdr3_aa: CASRIQYNSPLHF
v_call: TRBV19
j_call: TRBJ1-6
clone_size: -
d_call: -

cdr3_nt: TGTGCCAGCAGCGTAGGGGCTAGCGATAACACCGGGGAGCTGTTTTTT
cdr3_aa: CASSVGASDNTGELFF
v_call: TRBV9
j_call: TRBJ2-2
clone_size: once
d_call: -

cdr3_nt: TGTGCCAGCAGCTTTAGGGATGAAAAACTGTTTTTT
cdr3_aa: CASSFRDEKLFF
v_call: TRBV7-9
j_call: TRBJ1-4
clone_size: -
d_call: -

cdr3_nt: TGTGCCAGCAGCCAAGAAGGCCGCGAGCAGTACTTC
cdr3_aa: CASSQEGREQYF
v_call: TRBV4-2
j_call: TRBJ2-7
clone_size: -
d_call: -

cdr3_nt: TGTGCCAGCAGCCCGGTGACATCTTCGAATGGCTACACCTTC
cdr3_aa: CASSPVTSSNGYTF
v_call: TRBV9
j_call: TRBJ1-2
clone_size: once
d_call: -

cdr3_nt: TGTGCCAGCAGTTTAGCTGTACCAGGCAATCAGCCCCAGCATTTT
cdr3_aa: CASSLAVPGNQPQHF
v_call: TRBV28
j_call: TRBJ1-5
clone_size: -
d_call: -

cdr3_nt: TGTGCCATCAACCCCGGACTAGGCCCTGGGGAGCAGTTCTTC
cdr3_aa: CAINPGLGPGEQFF
v_call: TRBV10-3
j_call: TRBJ2-1
clone_size: -
d_call: TRBD2

cdr3_nt: TGTGCCAGCAGTTACTCGAAACAGCTAGCCAAAAACATTCAGTACTTC
cdr3_aa: CASSYSKQLAKNIQYF
v_call: TRBV6-5
j_call: TRBJ2-4
clone_size: -
d_call: -

cdr3_nt: TGTGCCAGCAGCCAAGAGAGTAGGAGCTCCTATAATTCACCCCTCCACTTT
cdr3_aa: CASSQESRSSYNSPLHF
v_call: TRBV4-2
j_call: TRBJ1-6
clone_size: -
d_call: -

cdr3_nt: TGTGCCTGGGGACAGGGTAGCGAGCAGTTCTTC
cdr3_aa: CAWGQGSEQFF
v_call: TRBV30
j_call: TRBJ2-1
clone_size: -
d_call: TRBD1

cdr3_nt: TGTGCCAGCAGCGTAGAAGGGAATGAAAAACTGTTTTTT
cdr3_aa: CASSVEGNEKLFF
v_call: TRBV9
j_call: TRBJ1-4
clone_size: -
d_call: -

cdr3_nt: TGTGCCAGCAGCTTGGTTGGACAGGACTATGGCTACACCTTC
cdr3_aa: CASSLVGQDYGYTF
v_call: TRBV5-6
j_call: TRBJ1-2
clone_size: -
d_call: TRBD1

cdr3_nt: TGTGCCAGCAGCCTCACTAGTGATGAGCAGTACTTC
cdr3_aa: CASSLTSDEQYF
v_call: TRBV11-3
j_call: TRBJ2-7
clone_size: -
d_call: -

cdr3_nt: TGCGCCAGCAGCTCCGGGACAGGGATGTACGAGCAGTACTTC
cdr3_aa: CASSSGTGMYEQYF
v_call: TRBV5-1
j_call: TRBJ2-7
clone_size: -
d_call: TRBD1

cdr3_nt: TGTGCCAGCAGCCCCGGGACAGGGGACGAGCAGTACTTC
cdr3_aa: CASSPGTGDEQYF
v_call: TRBV28
j_call: TRBJ2-7
clone_size: -
d_call: TRBD1

cdr3_nt: TGTGCCAGTAGTATTGGCAGGCTCAATCAGCCCCAGCATTTT
cdr3_aa: CASSIGRLNQPQHF
v_call: TRBV19
j_call: TRBJ1-5
clone_size: -
d_call: -

cdr3_nt: TGTGCCAGCAGCTTGGGACGTCCAGTCTACAATGAGCAGTTCTTC
cdr3_aa: CASSLGRPVYNEQFF
v_call: TRBV7-2
j_call: TRBJ2-1
clone_size: -
d_call: -

cdr3_nt: TGTGCCAGCAGGGACAGGGCCAGGGCTAATGAAAAACTGTTTTTT
cdr3_aa: CASRDRARANEKLFF
v_call: TRBV6-5
j_call: TRBJ1-4
clone_size: -
d_call: TRBD1

cdr3_nt: TGTGCCAGCAGCAACACCGGGACAGAAGCTTTCTTT
cdr3_aa: CASSNTGTEAFF
v_call: TRBV11-2
j_call: TRBJ1-1
clone_size: -
d_call: -

cdr3_nt: TGTGCCAGCAGGGCTAGCGGACCCCACAATGAGCAGTTCTTC
cdr3_aa: CASRASGPHNEQFF
v_call: TRBV6-5
j_call: TRBJ2-1
clone_size: medium-sized
d_call: TRBD2

cdr3_nt: TGTGCCACCAGCACCACGGACAGAAACAATGAGCAGTTCTTC
cdr3_aa: CATSTTDRNNEQFF
v_call: TRBV15
j_call: TRBJ2-1
clone_size: -
d_call: -

cdr3_nt: TGTGCCAGTACCCCGGACAGCTACTCTGGAAACACCATATATTTT
cdr3_aa: CASTPDSYSGNTIYF
v_call: TRBV19
j_call: TRBJ1-3
clone_size: -
d_call: -

cdr3_nt: TGTGCCAGCAGGGGACAGGATGGGCAGCCCCAGCATTTT
cdr3_aa: CASRGQDGQPQHF
v_call: TRBV12-3/TRBV12-4
j_call: TRBJ1-5
clone_size: -
d_call: TRBD1

cdr3_nt: TGTGCCAGTAACCGCGCCAGGGGGCCCTACGAGCAGTACTTC
cdr3_aa: CASNRARGPYEQYF
v_call: TRBV19
j_call: TRBJ2-7
clone_size: -
d_call: TRBD1

cdr3_nt: TGTGCCAGCAGCCAAGGACTAGCCGGGGAGCTGTTTTTT
cdr3_aa: CASSQGLAGELFF
v_call: TRBV3-1/TRBV3-2
j_call: TRBJ2-2
clone_size: -
d_call: -

cdr3_nt: TGTGCCAGCAGCCTCCGGGAGGGAACTGAAGCTTTCTTT
cdr3_aa: CASSLREGTEAFF
v_call: TRBV11-3
j_call: TRBJ1-1
clone_size: few
d_call: -

cdr3_nt: TGTGCCAGCAGCTTAATGGCAGATACGCAGTATTTT
cdr3_aa: CASSLMADTQYF
v_call: TRBV7-3
j_call: TRBJ2-3
clone_size: -
d_call: -

cdr3_nt: TGTGCCAGCAGTTTCGGTCATGACACTGAAGCTTTCTTT
cdr3_aa: CASSFGHDTEAFF
v_call: TRBV12-3/TRBV12-4
j_call: TRBJ1-1
clone_size: once
d_call: -

cdr3_nt: TGTGCCATTCGGGACAGCACATCCACAGATACGCAGTATTTT
cdr3_aa: CAIRDSTSTDTQYF
v_call: TRBV10-3
j_call: TRBJ2-3
clone_size: -
d_call: TRBD1

cdr3_nt: TGTGCCAGCAGCCAAGATTGGGACAGAAACTACGAGCAGTACTTC
cdr3_aa: CASSQDWDRNYEQYF
v_call: TRBV3-1/TRBV3-2
j_call: TRBJ2-7
clone_size: -
d_call: TRBD1

cdr3_nt: TGTGCCAGCTCACCCGGGGCTTCCTACGAGCAGTACTTC
cdr3_aa: CASSPGASYEQYF
v_call: TRBV18
j_call: TRBJ2-7
clone_size: -
d_call: -

cdr3_nt: TGTGCCAGCAGCCCCCGACAGGTTGGGGAGCTGTTTTTT
cdr3_aa: CASSPRQVGELFF
v_call: TRBV11-2
j_call: TRBJ2-2
clone_size: -
d_call: -

cdr3_nt: TGTGCCAGCAGCTTGGAGGGAGCAGTAAGCAACTATGGCTACACCTTC
cdr3_aa: CASSLEGAVSNYGYTF
v_call: TRBV5-6
j_call: TRBJ1-2
clone_size: -
d_call: -

cdr3_nt: TGTGCCAGCAGCCCCCAGGGACCGGGGGGAATTAGCAATCAGCCCCAGCATTTT
cdr3_aa: CASSPQGPGGISNQPQHF
v_call: TRBV7-2
j_call: TRBJ1-5
clone_size: -
d_call: -

cdr3_nt: TGTGCCAGCAGTGGTGGGGGGGGCTACTATGGCTACACCTTC
cdr3_aa: CASSGGGGYYGYTF
v_call: TRBV28
j_call: TRBJ1-2
clone_size: few
d_call: -

cdr3_nt: TGTGCCAGCAGCTCCTGGGGGCAAGATTCTAACTATGGCTACACCTTC
cdr3_aa: CASSSWGQDSNYGYTF
v_call: TRBV7-9
j_call: TRBJ1-2
clone_size: -
d_call: -

cdr3_nt: TGTGCCATCAGGCCGGGACCTACACGGACTGAAGCTTTCTTT
cdr3_aa: CAIRPGPTRTEAFF
v_call: TRBV10-3
j_call: TRBJ1-1
clone_size: -
d_call: -

cdr3_nt: TGTGCCAGCGTAGATGCTACTAATGAAAAACTGTTTTTT
cdr3_aa: CASVDATNEKLFF
v_call: TRBV28
j_call: TRBJ1-4
clone_size: -
d_call: -

cdr3_nt: TGCAGCGTTGATGGTACTACCTACAATGAGCAGTTCTTC
cdr3_aa: CSVDGTTYNEQFF
v_call: TRBV29-1
j_call: TRBJ2-1
clone_size: -
d_call: -

cdr3_nt: TGCGCCAGCAGCCAATTACTAGCGGGAGGGCCCTCGACAGATACGCAGTATTTT
cdr3_aa: CASSQLLAGGPSTDTQYF
v_call: TRBV5-1
j_call: TRBJ2-3
clone_size: once
d_call: TRBD2

cdr3_nt: TGTGCCAGCAGCCCGCGCGCGGGAGTGAACACAGATACGCAGTATTTT
cdr3_aa: CASSPRAGVNTDTQYF
v_call: TRBV7-2
j_call: TRBJ2-3
clone_size: -
d_call: TRBD2

cdr3_nt: TGTGCCAGCAGTGAAACCCCACTCCCGGGATACTGGGGCTATGGCTACACCTTC
cdr3_aa: CASSETPLPGYWGYGYTF
v_call: TRBV2
j_call: TRBJ1-2
clone_size: once
d_call: -

cdr3_nt: TGCGCCAGCAGTGATCGAGGGAGATTGAACACTGAAGCTTTCTTT
cdr3_aa: CASSDRGRLNTEAFF
v_call: TRBV10-2
j_call: TRBJ1-1
clone_size: -
d_call: -

cdr3_nt: TGTGCCAGCAGCGCACTAGCGGGAGTGGTTCGGAATGAGCAGTTCTTC
cdr3_aa: CASSALAGVVRNEQFF
v_call: TRBV7-9
j_call: TRBJ2-1
clone_size: -
d_call: TRBD2

cdr3_nt: TGTGCCAGCAGTGAAGGGGACAGGGGGAGGTCACCCCTCCACTTT
cdr3_aa: CASSEGDRGRSPLHF
v_call: TRBV2
j_call: TRBJ1-6
clone_size: -
d_call: TRBD1

cdr3_nt: TGTGCCAGCAGTAAACAAGAGACCCAGTACTTC
cdr3_aa: CASSKQETQYF
v_call: TRBV6-5
j_call: TRBJ2-5
clone_size: -
d_call: -

cdr3_nt: TGTGCCAGCAGTTTCAACAGGGGGGTCTCATACAATGAAAAACTGTTTTTT
cdr3_aa: CASSFNRGVSYNEKLFF
v_call: TRBV28
j_call: TRBJ1-4
clone_size: -
d_call: TRBD1

cdr3_nt: TGTGCCAGCAGTCCCCGGGACAGAACCTACGAGCAGTACTTC
cdr3_aa: CASSPRDRTYEQYF
v_call: TRBV28
j_call: TRBJ2-7
clone_size: -
d_call: TRBD1

cdr3_nt: TGTGCCAGCTCACCTGGTGGTGGGGGAAACAATGAGCAGTTCTTC
cdr3_aa: CASSPGGGGNNEQFF
v_call: TRBV18
j_call: TRBJ2-1
clone_size: -
d_call: -

cdr3_nt: TGCGCCAGCAGCTTGGTTGACTCCTACGAGCAGTACTTC
cdr3_aa: CASSLVDSYEQYF
v_call: TRBV5-1
j_call: TRBJ2-7
clone_size: -
d_call: -

cdr3_nt: TGTGCCAGCAGCTTTGGACCGATATACACAGATACGCAGTATTTT
cdr3_aa: CASSFGPIYTDTQYF
v_call: TRBV5-4
j_call: TRBJ2-3
clone_size: -
d_call: -

cdr3_nt: TGTGCCAGTAGACCAGAGCTAGCCAAAAACATTCAGTACTTC
cdr3_aa: CASRPELAKNIQYF
v_call: TRBV19
j_call: TRBJ2-4
clone_size: -
d_call: -

cdr3_nt: TGTGCCATCAGTGAGGCAGCCAACTATGGCTACACCTTC
cdr3_aa: CAISEAANYGYTF
v_call: TRBV10-3
j_call: TRBJ1-2
clone_size: -
d_call: -

cdr3_nt: TGTGCCAGCAGTTATGGGGGGTACACTGAAGCTTTCTTT
cdr3_aa: CASSYGGYTEAFF
v_call: TRBV6-6
j_call: TRBJ1-1
clone_size: -
d_call: -

cdr3_nt: TGTGCCAGCAGCAAAACAGGGATGAATCTTGGCTACACCTTC
cdr3_aa: CASSKTGMNLGYTF
v_call: TRBV6-5
j_call: TRBJ1-2
clone_size: -
d_call: -

cdr3_nt: TGCGCCAGCAGCTTGAAGGCTGAGACCCAGTACTTC
cdr3_aa: CASSLKAETQYF
v_call: TRBV5-1
j_call: TRBJ2-5
clone_size: -
d_call: -

cdr3_nt: TGTGCCAGCAGCCAACGGAGGTTTGACCTTAACTATGGCTACACCTTC
cdr3_aa: CASSQRRFDLNYGYTF
v_call: TRBV4-2
j_call: TRBJ1-2
clone_size: -
d_call: -